These T cell receptor beta chains were read from a single sample in a study of blood T cell repertoires in COVID-19. Method: immunoSEQ multiplex PCR; TCRdb's copy keeps in-frame clones and lacks some. The sample consists of about 400,000 clones, about 89% of them appearing once. Sequencing was carried out using peripheral blood. All receptors derive from a woman aged 25 to 39 with acute or convalescent COVID-19. The CDR3 runs from the conserved cysteine through the conserved F or W. Each record gives: CDR3 DNA, CDR3 protein, J gene, V gene, D gene, clone size. D genes are given only for firm matches. Part of the rows lack a size; the others show once, few, many or a class for expanded clones.

CDR3 DNA: TGTGCCAGCAGCTTAGACGTAGCGGGGGGGCCGGAGACCCAGTACTTC
CDR3 protein: CASSLDVAGGPETQYF
J gene: TRBJ2-5
V gene: TRBV7-9
D gene: TRBD2
clone size: few

CDR3 DNA: TGTGCCAGCAGTCCCCCCCCAGGGGCCCGTTTTGAGAGATCCTACGAGCAGTACTTC
CDR3 protein: CASSPPPGARFERSYEQYF
J gene: TRBJ2-7
V gene: TRBV28
D gene: -
clone size: many

CDR3 DNA: TGTGCCAGCAGATCCGGACAGGGGGGGACCGGGGAGCTGTTTTTT
CDR3 protein: CASRSGQGGTGELFF
J gene: TRBJ2-2
V gene: TRBV6-5
D gene: TRBD1
clone size: -

CDR3 DNA: TGCGCCAGCAGCCAAGCAACCGACCAGGGGGACTATGGCTACACCTTC
CDR3 protein: CASSQATDQGDYGYTF
J gene: TRBJ1-2
V gene: TRBV4-1
D gene: TRBD1
clone size: -

CDR3 DNA: TGCGCCAGCAGCTATACTAGCGGGGGTGAGACCCAGTACTTC
CDR3 protein: CASSYTSGGETQYF
J gene: TRBJ2-5
V gene: TRBV5-1
D gene: TRBD2
clone size: -

CDR3 DNA: TGTGCCAGCAGTTACTCCGCCACGGGGGGGGACAATGAGCAGTTCTTC
CDR3 protein: CASSYSATGGDNEQFF
J gene: TRBJ2-1
V gene: TRBV6-6
D gene: TRBD2
clone size: -

CDR3 DNA: TGTGCCAGCAGCTATACTCCGGGACAGGGTTTAACTGGGGCCAACGTCCTGACTTTC
CDR3 protein: CASSYTPGQGLTGANVLTF
J gene: TRBJ2-6
V gene: TRBV6-2/TRBV6-3
D gene: TRBD1
clone size: -

CDR3 DNA: TGCAGTGCTAGTTCCGGGGGGGCTAACACCGGGGAGCTGTTTTTT
CDR3 protein: CSASSGGANTGELFF
J gene: TRBJ2-2
V gene: TRBV20-1
D gene: TRBD2
clone size: -

CDR3 DNA: TGTGCCACCAGTGATCCGCAAGAGACCCAGTACTTC
CDR3 protein: CATSDPQETQYF
J gene: TRBJ2-5
V gene: TRBV24-1
D gene: -
clone size: -

CDR3 DNA: TGCGCCAGCAGCTTGGACGGGATGGGGAATCAGCCCCAGCATTTT
CDR3 protein: CASSLDGMGNQPQHF
J gene: TRBJ1-5
V gene: TRBV5-1
D gene: -
clone size: -

CDR3 DNA: TGCGCCAGCGGCGAGCTTACAGGGGGCGCAGGTGGCTACACCTTC
CDR3 protein: CASGELTGGAGGYTF
J gene: TRBJ1-2
V gene: TRBV5-1
D gene: TRBD1
clone size: -

CDR3 DNA: TGTGCCAGCTTCAGCGCCGGCACAGATACGCAGTATTTT
CDR3 protein: CASFSAGTDTQYF
J gene: TRBJ2-3
V gene: TRBV7-9
D gene: -
clone size: -

CDR3 DNA: TGTGCCAGCAGAATAGCACAGGACAGGGGAGCTGAAGCTTTCTTT
CDR3 protein: CASRIAQDRGAEAFF
J gene: TRBJ1-1
V gene: TRBV7-9
D gene: TRBD1
clone size: -

CDR3 DNA: TGCGCCAGCAGCGTGACAGACTCTGGAAACACCATATATTTT
CDR3 protein: CASSVTDSGNTIYF
J gene: TRBJ1-3
V gene: TRBV5-1
D gene: -
clone size: -

CDR3 DNA: TGTGCCAGCAGCGTCGGACAGGTCTACAATGAGCAGTTCTTC
CDR3 protein: CASSVGQVYNEQFF
J gene: TRBJ2-1
V gene: TRBV9
D gene: TRBD1
clone size: -

CDR3 DNA: TGTGCCAGCAGCTTTCGTCCGCCGCCGACTGACTACGAGCAGTACTTC
CDR3 protein: CASSFRPPPTDYEQYF
J gene: TRBJ2-7
V gene: TRBV7-8
D gene: -
clone size: -

CDR3 DNA: TGCGCCAGCAGCCAAGTGACAGGGGGTTCCTACGAGCAGTACTTC
CDR3 protein: CASSQVTGGSYEQYF
J gene: TRBJ2-7
V gene: TRBV4-1
D gene: TRBD1
clone size: -

CDR3 DNA: TGTGCCAGCAGCCCTGCCCTCATCAGGAGCAATCAGCCCCAGCATTTT
CDR3 protein: CASSPALIRSNQPQHF
J gene: TRBJ1-5
V gene: TRBV28
D gene: -
clone size: -

CDR3 DNA: TGTGCCAGCAGTTTATTGGGGGCGCTCGGAAACACCATATATTTT
CDR3 protein: CASSLLGALGNTIYF
J gene: TRBJ1-3
V gene: TRBV28
D gene: -
clone size: -

CDR3 DNA: TGTGCCGGAGAGTATAATTCACCCCTCCACTTT
CDR3 protein: CAGEYNSPLHF
J gene: TRBJ1-6
V gene: TRBV21-1
D gene: -
clone size: few

CDR3 DNA: TGTGCCAGCAGTTTAGCGCGGGGTCAGCCCCAGCATTTT
CDR3 protein: CASSLARGQPQHF
J gene: TRBJ1-5
V gene: TRBV12-3/TRBV12-4
D gene: -
clone size: -

CDR3 DNA: TGCAGCGTACGTAAAGAAACAGGGCCTCCCTACAATGAGCAGTTCTTC
CDR3 protein: CSVRKETGPPYNEQFF
J gene: TRBJ2-1
V gene: TRBV29-1
D gene: -
clone size: -

CDR3 DNA: TGTGCCAGCAGCTCCCGGGACTCAAGCTATGGCTACACCTTC
CDR3 protein: CASSSRDSSYGYTF
J gene: TRBJ1-2
V gene: TRBV7-8
D gene: -
clone size: few

CDR3 DNA: TGTGCCATCAGTGGGGCCACAGGGAACTATGGCTACACCTTC
CDR3 protein: CAISGATGNYGYTF
J gene: TRBJ1-2
V gene: TRBV10-3
D gene: -
clone size: -

CDR3 DNA: TGTGCCACCAGTGATTCTAGCGGGGTCAATGAGCAGTTCTTC
CDR3 protein: CATSDSSGVNEQFF
J gene: TRBJ2-1
V gene: TRBV24-1
D gene: TRBD2
clone size: -

CDR3 DNA: TGTGCCAGCAGCTTAACCACTGGTGAGACCCAGTACTTC
CDR3 protein: CASSLTTGETQYF
J gene: TRBJ2-5
V gene: TRBV7-3
D gene: -
clone size: -

CDR3 DNA: TGTGCCAGCAGTTTTTCCGGACAGGGTGGTTCCTACGAGCAGTACTTC
CDR3 protein: CASSFSGQGGSYEQYF
J gene: TRBJ2-7
V gene: TRBV28
D gene: TRBD1
clone size: once